This T cell receptor (beta chain) stems from a study of T-cell reconstitution after alpha-beta-depleted transplantation in children. Whole-study findings and limits: Counts and diversity of T cells one year after transplant came mostly from newly produced T cells.

With V trimmed by 4 bases and J by 6 bases, 5 bases remained unmatched. The CDR3 sequence is 15 residues long. In its sample, this clonotype was seen a few times. Antigen: not known. Construction of the TCRbeta library involved unique molecular identifiers. From the PCR reads, TCRdb called clonotypes with MiXCR, one entry per CDR3 protein. The sample records approximately 980,000 distinct CDR3 sequences, 25% to 30% being singletons. This chain connects TRBV12-3 or TRBV12-4 to TRBJ2-2; 10 bases line up with TRBD1. This TCR was recovered from a boy in the first two years of life who had a stem cell transplant for SCID, so the T cells may come from the graft donor. The material was PBMCs, mostly from graft donor cells, obtained 360 days after TCRalphabeta/CD19-depleted stem cell transplant. The CDR3 reads CASSSRQGAAGELFF. DNA for the CDR3: TGTGCCAGCAGTTCAAGACAGGGGGCGGCCGGGGAGCTGTTTTTT.